Presented here are 10 T cell receptor beta chains from one specimen sequenced in a study of response to subunit inactivated influenza vaccine. TCRdb ran MiXCR on the RT-PCR reads and lists one entry per CDR3 protein. The repertoire includes about 610,000 distinct CDR3 sequences, approximately 15% of them detected once, and 11% sits in the top ten. Specimen: PBMCs from blood, collected 12 days after vaccination. The receptors stem from a man aged 45-65 years who received an inactivated influenza vaccine.

This clonotype was observed a handful of times. The rearrangement links TRBV11-1 to TRBJ2-1; D possibly matches TRBD1 or TRBD2 (5 bases each). This CDR3 is built from 18 residues. The V gene lost 1 base and the J gene lost 0 bases, with 16 bases spanning the gap. The germline V gene encodes CDR1 SGHAT and CDR2 FQDESV (reference sequence). The CDR3 DNA follows: TGTGCCAGCAGCTTAGAAAGGTTGGGACCCCGCTCCTACAATGAGCAGTTCTTC. It codes for CASSLERLGPRSYNEQFF. The full variable domain, rest sourced from reference TRBV11-1 and TRBJ2-1, is EAEVAQSPRYKITEKSQAVAFWCDPISGHATLYWYRQILGQGPELLVQFQDESVVDDSQLPKDRFSAERLKGVDSTLKIQPAELGDSAMYLCASSLERLGPRSYNEQFFGPGTRLTVL.

The chain has TRBV3-1 and TRBJ2-1; D is unclear. The CDR3 spans 11 residues. The V end lost 0 bases, the J end lost 9 bases, and 3 bases lay between the germline ends. Germline lookup yields CDR1 LGHDT and CDR2 YNNKEL (reference sequence). The CDR3 coding sequence is TGTGCCAGCAGCCAAGATGGTGAGCAGTTCTTC. Its translation is CASSQDGEQFF.

J is TRBJ2-2 and V is TRBV7-2, with D maybe TRBD1 (5 bases). Trimming left V 5 bases short and J 0 bases short, with 10 bases between. CDR3 length equals 15 residues. CDR1 is SGHTA, CDR2 FQGNSA, per germline. Written as DNA, the CDR3 is TGTGCCAGCAGCCGTGACAGCTCGAACACCGGGGAGCTGTTTTTT. The encoded protein is CASSRDSSNTGELFF. Together with reference TRBV7-2 and TRBJ2-2, the CDR3 gives the full variable domain: GAGVSQSPSNKVTEKGKDVELRCDPISGHTALYWYRQSLGQGLEFLIYFQGNSAPDKSGLPSDRFSAERTGGSVSTLTIQRTQQEDSAVYLCASSRDSSNTGELFFGEGSRLTVL.

CDR3 protein: CSASPGGANYGYTF. The CDR3 DNA reads TGCAGTGCTTCACCAGGGGGAGCCAACTATGGCTACACCTTC. The chain couples TRBV20-1 to TRBJ1-2; 7 positions match TRBD1. CDR3 length equals 14 residues. J was trimmed by 2 bases and V by 5 bases; bases with no gene match: 8. In germline, CDR1 is DFQATT, CDR2 SNEGSKA (reference sequence).

This clonotype was counted between two and nine times. V gene TRBV2 combines with J gene TRBJ1-5; D ambiguous. V lost 3 bases and J lost 1, with 10 bases in between. The CDR3 covers 15 residues. CDR1 is SNHLY and CDR2 is FYNNEI in the germline V gene. In DNA, the CDR3 is TGTGCCAGCAGTGATGTTGTGTACAGCAATCAGCCCCAGCATTTT. As protein: CASSDVVYSNQPQHF.

The chain couples TRBV5-5 to TRBJ2-5; possibly TRBD1 for D (5 bases). V was cut by 5 bases and J by 3 bases, with 14 bases left in between. CDR1 and CDR2 (germline): SGHKS, YYEKEE (reference sequence). The CDR3 has 14 residues. The CDR3 region is CASSQGGAKETQYF. The CDR3 nucleotides read TGTGCCAGCAGTCAGGGTGGGGCGAAAGAGACCCAGTACTTC. Together with reference TRBV5-5 and TRBJ2-5, the CDR3 gives the full variable domain: DAGVTQSPTHLIKTRGQQVTLRCSPISGHKSVSWYQQVLGQGPQFIFQYYEKEERGRGNFPDRFSARQFPNYSSELNVNALLLGDSALYLCASSQGGAKETQYFGPGTRLLVL.

This sequence joins TRBV4-3 and TRBJ2-3; TRBD2 matches at 10 bases. The trim removed 1 base at V and 6 bases at J, leaving 4 bases unmatched. CDR3 length: 15 residues. Germline CDR1 is LGHNA and CDR2 is YSLEER. CDR3 in amino acids: CASSQGISGGDTQYF. The CDR3 DNA reads TGCGCCAGCAGCCAAGGAATTAGCGGGGGGGATACGCAGTATTTT.

CDR3 residues: CASSRFRGLAGGRGEQFF. The CDR3 DNA follows: TGTGCCAGCAGCCGCTTCCGCGGCCTAGCGGGAGGGAGGGGTGAGCAGTTCTTC. V gene TRBV9 combines with J gene TRBJ2-1; 12 bases match TRBD2. J gave up 9 bases and V 4 bases, and 17 bases lay outside the gene matches. The CDR3 is 18 amino acids. The V gene's germline CDR1 is SGDLS and CDR2 YYNGEE.

A few counts support this clonotype. The V gene is TRBV5-6, the J gene TRBJ2-1; TRBD2 matches at 8 bases. Trimming took 0 bases from V and 6 from J; bases not matched to a gene: 2. The germline CDR1 and CDR2 sequences are SGHDT and YYEEEE. This CDR3 has 14 amino acids. In DNA, the CDR3 is TGTGCCAGCAGCTTGGTCGGGACTAGCAATGAGCAGTTCTTC. Translating gives CASSLVGTSNEQFF.

In its sample, this clonotype was seen a few times. The V and J genes are TRBV3-1 and TRBJ2-1; no clear D gene. Trimming shortened V by 0 bases and J by 4 bases, and 7 bases separated the two germline ends. Germline V gene data show CDR1 as LGHDT and CDR2 as YNNKEL (reference sequence). CDR3 length equals 14 residues. The CDR3 DNA is TGTGCCAGCAGCCAAGAGGGTTCTTACAATGAGCAGTTCTTC. Protein sequence: CASSQEGSYNEQFF.